This T cell receptor (beta chain) stems from a study of blood T cells in healthy people across ages (dated by TCRdb to between 2014 and 2017). For context, the study as a whole: In model experiments, template switching captured roughly one uniquely barcoded TCR beta cDNA molecule for every two T cells. Donors of different ages were randomly distributed across sequencing lanes to avoid experimental bias. The donors were divided into four age groups: young (average about 15 years), middle-aged (approximately 39), aged (about 62) and long-lived (around 80). To track age-related changes in TCR beta repertoire diversity, the study relied on deep sequencing normalized with unique cDNA molecular identifiers. For two donors (one aged 18 to 30 and one aged 80 or older), the study analyzed two additional independent replicas of 1 million unique cDNA reads from the same blood draw.

Regarding this clonotype: Its antigen has not been determined. Base qualities are not at hand, and no much larger clone is one base apart.

Spanning cysteine to phenylalanine, the CDR3 consists of 17 amino acids. Only the CDR3 part of the read is kept: 51 bases, read in frame from the first base. V is reduced by 0 bases and J by 0 bases, leaving a spacing of 14 bases between them. The germline V gene (reference sequence) provides CDR1 DFQATT and CDR2 SNEGSKA. Study-level results and caveats: The percentage of naive T cells measured by flow cytometry correlated strongly with observed TCR beta diversity. The long-lived group showed more naive CD4+ T cells, fewer expanded clones and increased TCR diversity than the aged group, suggesting age selection. Since profiling was done on bulk unsorted PBMCs, naive and antigen-experienced compartments could not be conclusively compared. Because the CMV infection status of the donors was unknown, age-related changes in expanded clonotypes may potentially have been confounded. As age increased, observed TCR beta diversity per million T cells dropped in a roughly linear way, and a significant reduction was already evident by age 40. Estimates of total diversity based on one million sequenced T cells were considered lower bounds and underestimates.

Systemically healthy Caucasian individuals from Russia, 39 in total and aged roughly 6 to 100 years, were included as donors. Around 9.9 milliliters of peripheral blood were collected from each donor into EDTA-treated Vacutainer tubes. Ficoll-Paque density-gradient centrifugation was used to isolate PBMCs, with at least 6 million per sample. Trizol reagent was used to extract total RNA from the PBMCs, yielding at least 5 micrograms per sample. Naive CD45RAhigh/CD27high T cell percentages were measured by flow cytometry on a PBMC aliquot from every donor. Library preparation was by 5' RACE. The data were produced on an Illumina HiSeq 2500. The second PCR ran for about 7 to 11 cycles and used a J-beta primer mix along with a sample-barcoded 5' primer. A unique molecular identifier was introduced onto each TCR beta cDNA molecule by a template-switch 5' adaptor carrying 12 random nucleotides. Each sample yielded at least 3 million CDR3-containing paired-end reads. First-strand cDNA synthesis was performed from all RNA using the Mint cDNA synthesis kit, with priming by a TRBC-specific oligonucleotide. After uracil-DNA glycosylase treatment, a first 18-cycle PCR used universal primers M1SS and BC2_uni_R on all cDNA. As for the authors' bioinformatics: For normalization, 1 million high-quality reads, each with a distinct molecular identifier, were randomly selected from each sample. Instead of being binned into consensus sequences, reads that shared molecular identifiers were thrown out. MiTCR, with a Q25 quality threshold and the strictest error-elimination algorithm, was used for CDR3 identification, clonotype clustering and error correction. Lower-bound total TCR beta diversity was estimated with a nonparametric unseen species model using Euler transformation. Clones were called with MiXCR by TCRdb after fastp trimmed the public reads at Q25, and only in-frame beta chains were retained. Every CDR3 protein is listed once, alongside the most common genes and DNA of its rows. TCRdb, rather than the study authors, made the V and J calls. Across this sample there are 850,000 or so distinct CDR3 sequences, with about 28% seen only once. About 18% of the sample lies in the top ten.

Here the chain combines TRBV20-1 and TRBJ1-4, with the D gene not confidently named. The sample consisted of blood. The TCR was taken from a woman aged 80 or older in good health. The bases are TGCAGTGCTAGAGATGCAACAAGACCTTCAACTAATGAAAAACTGTTTTTT. Its coded protein is CSARDATRPSTNEKLFF.